A selection of T cell receptor beta chains follows, all from one sample in a study of T-cell reconstitution after alpha-beta-depleted transplantation in children. MiXCR, run by TCRdb on the PCR reads, gives a single entry per CDR3 protein. The sample lists fewer than 550,000 distinct CDR3 sequences, over 9.5% seen once, with 2% to 2.5% in the top ten. The sample in question was PBMCs, obtained before TCRalphabeta/CD19-depleted stem cell transplant. These TCRs come from a child aged 2-9 years with inherited bone marrow failure, due to receive a stem cell transplant. The CDR3 runs from the conserved cysteine through the conserved F or W. The order of the fields is clone size, J gene, V gene, D gene, CDR3 protein, CDR3 DNA. D genes are given only for firm matches. Expanded clones get a size class; other rows say once, few or many, or leave the size out.

clone_size: many
j_call: TRBJ2-1
v_call: TRBV10-1
d_call: NA
cdr3_aa: CASSAGLIYNEQFF
cdr3_nt: TGCGCCAGCAGTGCGGGACTTATATACAATGAGCAGTTCTTC

clone_size: NA
j_call: TRBJ1-5
v_call: TRBV7-2
d_call: NA
cdr3_aa: CASSLVGSGPAAQHF
cdr3_nt: TGTGCCAGCAGCTTAGTGGGTTCAGGGCCGGCGGCCCAGCATTTT

clone_size: NA
j_call: TRBJ1-4
v_call: TRBV18
d_call: NA
cdr3_aa: CASSPSDRTSEKLFF
cdr3_nt: TGTGCCAGCTCACCATCAGACAGGACTAGTGAAAAACTGTTTTTT

clone_size: many
j_call: TRBJ2-1
v_call: TRBV12-3/TRBV12-4
d_call: TRBD2
cdr3_aa: CASSVWAGDEQFF
cdr3_nt: TGTGCCAGCAGCGTCTGGGCGGGAGATGAGCAGTTCTTC

clone_size: many
j_call: TRBJ2-1
v_call: TRBV4-1
d_call: NA
cdr3_aa: CASSQGVIYNEQFF
cdr3_nt: TGCGCCAGCAGCCAAGGGGTGATTTACAATGAGCAGTTCTTC

clone_size: many
j_call: TRBJ1-4
v_call: TRBV6-6
d_call: TRBD1
cdr3_aa: CASYRGGEKLFF
cdr3_nt: TGTGCCTCCTACAGGGGCGGTGAAAAACTGTTTTTT

clone_size: few
j_call: TRBJ2-5
v_call: TRBV15
d_call: TRBD1
cdr3_aa: CATSRDPDRVETQYF
cdr3_nt: TGTGCCACCAGCAGAGACCCGGACAGGGTCGAGACCCAGTACTTC

clone_size: many
j_call: TRBJ1-5
v_call: TRBV27
d_call: NA
cdr3_aa: CASSLGWGQPQHF
cdr3_nt: TGTGCCAGCAGTTTGGGGTGGGGGCAGCCCCAGCATTTT

clone_size: many
j_call: TRBJ2-1
v_call: TRBV12-3/TRBV12-4
d_call: NA
cdr3_aa: CASSFINEQFF
cdr3_nt: TGTGCCAGCAGTTTTATCAATGAGCAGTTCTTC

clone_size: many
j_call: TRBJ2-2
v_call: TRBV10-3
d_call: NA
cdr3_aa: CAIGAVERSFTGELFF
cdr3_nt: TGTGCCATCGGAGCGGTGGAGCGGTCATTCACCGGGGAGCTGTTTTTT

clone_size: NA
j_call: TRBJ2-2
v_call: TRBV12-3/TRBV12-4
d_call: NA
cdr3_aa: CASTGTNTGELFF
cdr3_nt: TGTGCCAGCACCGGAACCAACACCGGGGAGCTGTTTTTT

clone_size: few
j_call: TRBJ2-1
v_call: TRBV18
d_call: NA
cdr3_aa: CASSPPIAGNEQFF
cdr3_nt: TGTGCCAGCTCACCACCCATTGCGGGGAATGAGCAGTTCTTC

clone_size: many
j_call: TRBJ2-7
v_call: TRBV29-1
d_call: NA
cdr3_aa: CSVGPRRGEQYF
cdr3_nt: TGCAGCGTTGGACCGCGTAGGGGCGAGCAGTACTTC

clone_size: many
j_call: TRBJ2-7
v_call: TRBV11-2
d_call: NA
cdr3_aa: CASSLWGIFSYEQYF
cdr3_nt: TGTGCCAGCAGCCTCTGGGGTATTTTCTCCTACGAGCAGTACTTC

clone_size: many
j_call: TRBJ1-1
v_call: TRBV6-2/TRBV6-3
d_call: NA
cdr3_aa: CASRLGREYSTEAFF
cdr3_nt: TGTGCCAGCCGACTCGGTCGGGAGTATAGCACTGAAGCTTTCTTT

clone_size: many
j_call: TRBJ2-7
v_call: TRBV28
d_call: NA
cdr3_aa: CASSLYLGPYEQYF
cdr3_nt: TGTGCCAGCAGTTTATACCTAGGACCCTACGAGCAGTACTTC

clone_size: many
j_call: TRBJ1-2
v_call: TRBV20-1
d_call: TRBD1
cdr3_aa: CSARQLDRGENGYTF
cdr3_nt: TGCAGTGCTAGACAATTGGACAGGGGTGAAAATGGCTACACCTTC

clone_size: many
j_call: TRBJ2-1
v_call: TRBV10-3
d_call: NA
cdr3_aa: CANSGTGDNEQFF
cdr3_nt: TGTGCCAATAGCGGCACTGGGGACAATGAGCAGTTCTTC

clone_size: many
j_call: TRBJ2-7
v_call: TRBV27
d_call: NA
cdr3_aa: CASSSPIGSGYEQYF
cdr3_nt: TGTGCCAGCAGTTCTCCTATCGGGAGTGGATACGAGCAGTACTTC

clone_size: NA
j_call: TRBJ2-7
v_call: TRBV5-4
d_call: TRBD2
cdr3_aa: CASSLYLAGGYEQYF
cdr3_nt: TGTGCCAGCAGCTTGTATCTAGCGGGAGGGTACGAGCAGTACTTC